The 20 T cell receptor beta chains below come from one sample, sequenced in a study of T cell responses to AZD1222 COVID-19 vaccine (dated by TCRdb to 2020 to 2023). Receptors were amplified or captured by the immunoSEQ multiplex PCR assay. TCRdb stores this immuneACCESS table with in-frame sequences only. Part of the clones is absent; in the studies checked, under half of the shortfall reflects unresolved V genes, and no reason is known for the rest. The sample has 100,000 to 150,000 clones on record, about 90% of them singletons. Clones ranked in the top ten supply approximately 2.1% of the sample. The time point label of this sample denotes: about 28 days (+/-7) after the second vaccine dose. The material sequenced was peripheral blood, taken 28 days after the second AZD1222 dose. These receptors all come from an adult who received the AZD1222 COVID-19 vaccine.

This rearrangement joins TRBV11-3 to TRBJ1-1; D uncertain. This CDR3 region has 13 residues. Germline CDR1 and CDR2: SGHNT and YENEEA. V was trimmed by 2 bases and J by 11 bases, leaving 15 bases between them. This chain's CDR3 is CASSLSHGPRAFF. The CDR3 DNA follows: TGTGCCAGCAGCTTATCCCACGGGCCGCGGGCTTTCTTT. Full variable domain (remainder filled in from reference TRBV11-3 and TRBJ1-1): EAGVVQSPRYKIIEKKQPVAFWCNPISGHNTLYWYLQNLGQGPELLIRYENEEAVDDSQLPKDRFSAERLKGVDSTLKIQPAELGDSAVYLCASSLSHGPRAFFGQGTRLTVV.

The genes are TRBV19 and TRBJ2-1, with 8 bases lining up with TRBD1. This CDR3 is 16 amino acids long. Losses at the gene ends were 5 bases for V and 2 bases for J; bases not matched to a gene: 8. CDR1 and CDR2 (germline): LNHDA, SQIVND (reference sequence). The CDR3 DNA reads TGTGCCAGTAGTCCCCGGACAGGGAATACCTACAATGAGCAGTTCTTC. It yields the protein CASSPRTGNTYNEQFF.

CDR3 region: CASSYSNGGGYEQYF. CDR3 in DNA: TGTGCCAGCAGTTACTCGAATGGAGGGGGCTACGAGCAGTACTTC. J is TRBJ2-7 and V is TRBV6-5; tentatively, D is TRBD1 or TRBD2 (6 bases each). V lost 0 bases and J 3 bases, leaving 12 bases between the germline ends. CDR1 is MNHEY, CDR2 SVGAGI, per germline. This CDR3 region has 15 residues.

The chain carries TRBV12-5 and TRBJ1-2; D perhaps matches TRBD1 (5 bases). CDR3 length equals 12 residues. In germline, CDR1 is LGHNT, CDR2 FRNRAP. V was trimmed by 5 bases and J by 7 bases, leaving 11 bases between them. The CDR3 loop reads CASGPEGSGYTF. CDR3 DNA sequence: TGTGCTAGTGGTCCGGAGGGGTCTGGCTACACCTTC.

This clone appeared once. The rearrangement uses TRBV7-3 and TRBJ1-1, with D unclear. Trimming removed 2 bases from V and 2 bases from J, with 9 bases in between. The CDR3 covers 14 residues. Germline loops: CDR1 SGHTA, CDR2 FQGTGA. In DNA form, the CDR3 reads TGTGCCAGCAGCTTAGGTACAGTAAACACTGAAGCTTTCTTT. Amino acids: CASSLGTVNTEAFF.

This clone was observed once. The chain uses TRBV6-1 and TRBJ2-5; 11 bases map to TRBD2. With 4 bases clipped from V and 2 bases from J, the junction kept 6 bases outside the gene matches. CDR1 and CDR2 from the germline V gene are MNHNS and SASEGT. The CDR3 is made up of 16 amino acids. CDR3 amino acids: CASSGLGTSGQETQYF. DNA of the CDR3: TGTGCCAGCAGTGGACTCGGGACTAGCGGACAAGAGACCCAGTACTTC.

V is TRBV5-4 and J is TRBJ1-1; possibly TRBD1 for D (5 bases). CDR3 size: 15 residues. V was shortened by 4 bases and J by 1 base, with 14 bases between the two germline ends. Looked up from germline, CDR1 is SGHNT and CDR2 is YYREEE (reference sequence). In nucleotides, the CDR3 is TGTGCCAGCAGCCCCCAGTCGAGGGGGAACACTGAAGCTTTCTTT. Its translation: CASSPQSRGNTEAFF.

The chain couples TRBV7-3 to TRBJ2-3, with D maybe TRBD1 (5 bases). CDR3 size: 14 residues. Germline lookup yields CDR1 SGHTA and CDR2 FQGTGA. V gave up 5 bases and J gave up 1 base, with 10 bases separating them. The CDR3 DNA follows: TGTGCCAGCAGCCGAACACAGGGCACAGATACGCAGTATTTT. Translated, it gives CASSRTQGTDTQYF.

The rearrangement uses TRBV11-2 and TRBJ1-2, with TRBD1 matching 9 bases. The germline CDR1 and CDR2 sequences are SGHAT and FQNNGV. The junction had 6 bases not matched to a gene; V was cut back by 6 bases and J by 4 bases. This CDR3 spans 14 amino acids. The CDR3 here is CASSNNRGPYGYTF. DNA of the CDR3: TGTGCCAGCAGTAATAACAGGGGGCCCTATGGCTACACCTTC.

This chain uses TRBV19 with TRBJ2-3; 7 positions agree with TRBD2. The CDR3 is made up of 18 amino acids. V trimming: 3 bases; J trimming: 1 base; junction bases outside the gene matches: 13. Per germline, CDR1 LNHDA and CDR2 SQIVND (reference sequence). The CDR3 DNA reads as TGTGCCAGTAGTATTTTGGGCGGGGGTGGACGGGGCACAGATACGCAGTATTTT. Protein sequence: CASSILGGGGRGTDTQYF.

The chain couples TRBV7-2 to TRBJ1-4, with 11 bases lining up with TRBD1. V lost 3 bases, J lost 0 bases, and 6 bases stayed unmatched. CDR3 size: 18 residues. Germline loops: CDR1 SGHTA, CDR2 FQGNSA. Written as DNA, the CDR3 is TGTGCCAGCAGCTTGCGGACAGGGGGCGCGACAACTAATGAAAAACTGTTTTTT. Its protein is CASSLRTGGATTNEKLFF.

The chain uses TRBV5-6 and TRBJ2-6; TRBD2 aligns across 8 bases. CDR1 and CDR2 (germline): SGHDT, YYEEEE. The CDR3 totals 17 residues. J was trimmed by 0 bases and V by 3 bases; bases with no gene match: 5. Here the CDR3 DNA reads TGTGCCAGCAGCTCGACTAGCGCGAGCTCTGGGGCCAACGTCCTGACTTTC. It is translated as CASSSTSASSGANVLTF. Drawing the rest from reference TRBV5-6 and TRBJ2-6, the complete variable domain is DAGVTQSPTHLIKTRGQQVTLRCSPKSGHDTVSWYQQALGQGPQFIFQYYEEEERQRGNFPDRFSGHQFPNYSSELNVNALLLGDSALYLCASSSTSASSGANVLTFGAGSRLTVL.

This CDR3 is CASSPGTETNYGYTF. The CDR3, as DNA: TGCGCCAGCAGCCCCGGGACGGAGACTAACTATGGCTACACCTTC. The chain employs TRBV5-1 and TRBJ1-2, with D perhaps TRBD1 (5 bases). Trimming removed 4 bases at V and 0 bases at J, with 13 bases between. In germline, CDR1 is SGHRS, CDR2 YFSETQ. The CDR3 spans 15 residues.

This clone showed up just once. The chain couples TRBV6-2 or TRBV6-3 to TRBJ1-1; 7 bases are a match to TRBD1. CDR1 is MNHEY, CDR2 SVGEGT, per germline. This CDR3 has 14 residues. V lost 4 bases, J lost 11 bases, and 13 bases stayed unmatched. The CDR3 region is CASSSTSDRSRAFF. CDR3 nucleotide sequence: TGTGCCAGCAGTTCCACTTCGGACAGGTCGAGGGCTTTCTTT.

V is TRBV3-1 (or the pseudogene TRBV3-2) and J is TRBJ2-1; 9 nucleotides agree with TRBD1. V shed 4 bases, J shed 5 bases, and the junction held 6 bases outside the gene matches. CDR1 and CDR2 from the germline V gene are LGHDT and YNNKEL (reference sequence). This CDR3 has 15 residues. The CDR3 loop is CASSPWDRANNEQFF. Here the CDR3 DNA reads TGTGCCAGCAGCCCTTGGGACAGGGCAAACAATGAGCAGTTCTTC.

This chain connects TRBV5-6 to TRBJ1-1, with D unclear. The CDR3 contains 15 residues. Per the germline V gene, CDR1 is SGHDT and CDR2 is YYEEEE. With 3 bases removed from V and 0 bases from J, the gap between germline ends came to 12 bases. CDR3 nucleotide sequence: TGTGCCAGCAGCTCCCTGGGCAGTTTGAACACTGAAGCTTTCTTT. It translates to CASSSLGSLNTEAFF.

V and J are TRBV7-3 and TRBJ1-1, with D possibly TRBD1 on 6 matching bases. The CDR3 extends over 19 amino acids. Trimming left V 3 bases short and J 1 base short, with 24 bases between. Germline assignment: CDR1 SGHTA and CDR2 FQGTGA. The CDR3 sequence: CASSLNPPQLGATNTEAFF. Written as DNA, the CDR3 is TGTGCCAGCAGCTTGAATCCACCGCAGTTGGGGGCCACGAACACTGAAGCTTTCTTT.

The chain combines TRBV6-6 with TRBJ1-2; D is perhaps TRBD1 (5 bases). This CDR3 is built from 14 residues. Between the trimmed V and J ends, which lost 0 bases and 3 bases, there was a span of 8 bases. The germline V gene has CDR1 MNHNY and CDR2 SVGAGI (reference sequence). CDR3 protein: CASSYSQGDYGYTF. CDR3 sequence (DNA): TGTGCCAGCAGTTACTCCCAGGGCGACTATGGCTACACCTTC.

In this sample, this clone turned up once. The chain couples TRBV19 to TRBJ1-2; 9 bases are shared with TRBD1. CDR3 size: 13 residues. The J segment lost 7 bases and the V segment lost 10 bases, leaving 10 bases of the junction unmatched. The germline gives CDR1 LNHDA, CDR2 SQIVND (reference sequence). CDR3 protein: CATPGQGFFGYTF. DNA for the CDR3: TGTGCCACTCCGGGACAGGGATTCTTTGGCTACACCTTC.

This clone was recorded a few times. The rearrangement joins TRBV11-2 to TRBJ2-5, with 9 positions matching TRBD2. With V trimmed by 6 bases and J by 0 bases, 11 bases remained unmatched. The V gene's germline CDR1 is SGHAT and CDR2 FQNNGV. This CDR3 region has 17 residues. The CDR3 bases are TGTGCCAGCAGGACTAGCGGCCTGCGGAAAAACCAAGAGACCCAGTACTTC. Protein sequence: CASRTSGLRKNQETQYF. The full variable domain, with the rest looked up from reference TRBV11-2 and TRBJ2-5, is EAGVAQSPRYKIIEKRQSVAFWCNPISGHATLYWYQQILGQGPKLLIQFQNNGVVDDSQLPKDRFSAERLKGVDSTLKIQPAKLEDSAVYLCASRTSGLRKNQETQYFGPGTRLLVL.